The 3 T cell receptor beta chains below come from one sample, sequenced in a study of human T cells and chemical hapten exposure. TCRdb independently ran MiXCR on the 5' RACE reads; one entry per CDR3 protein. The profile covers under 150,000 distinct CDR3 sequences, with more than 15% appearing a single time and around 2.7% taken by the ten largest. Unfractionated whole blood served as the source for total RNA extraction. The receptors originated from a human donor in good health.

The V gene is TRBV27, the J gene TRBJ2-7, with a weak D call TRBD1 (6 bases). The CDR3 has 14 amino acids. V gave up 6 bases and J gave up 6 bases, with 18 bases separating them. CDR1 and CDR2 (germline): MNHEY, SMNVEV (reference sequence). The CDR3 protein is CASSRQVPPTEQYF. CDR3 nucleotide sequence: TGTGCCAGCAGCAGACAGGTTCCACCCACCGAGCAGTACTTC.

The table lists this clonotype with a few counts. DNA of the CDR3: TGTGCCAGCTCGGTGGGGGGAACTAATGAAAAACTGTTTTTT. This gives the protein CASSVGGTNEKLFF. V usage is TRBV2 and J usage is TRBJ1-4; D perhaps matches TRBD1 (5 bases). The length of the CDR3 is 14 residues. Per germline, CDR1 SNHLY and CDR2 FYNNEI. V shed 8 bases and J shed 1 base, with 11 bases lying between them.

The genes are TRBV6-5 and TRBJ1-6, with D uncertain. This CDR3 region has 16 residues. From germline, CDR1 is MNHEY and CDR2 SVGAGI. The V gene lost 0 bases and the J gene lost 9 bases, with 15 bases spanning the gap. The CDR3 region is CASSYSRQSMVSPLHF. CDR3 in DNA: TGTGCCAGCAGTTACTCGAGGCAGTCTATGGTTTCACCCCTCCACTTT.